This T cell receptor (beta chain) appears in the sequencing data of a study of T cell responses to AZD1222 COVID-19 vaccine. Libraries were prepared by immunoSEQ multiplex PCR; TCRdb keeps only in-frame clonotypes and omits some of them. The sample comprises 110,000 to 150,000 clones, over 90% of which are singletons, and roughly 5% rests with the top ten. With 2 bases clipped from V and 5 bases from J, the junction kept 9 bases outside the gene matches. Germline CDR1 and CDR2: SGHRS and YFSETQ. The CDR3 is 16 amino acids. The rearrangement links TRBV5-1 to TRBJ2-3; TRBD1 matches 9 bases. The source is an adult in good health. Sequencing was performed on peripheral blood, taken on day 0 of AZD1222 vaccination. CDR3 DNA sequence: TGCGCCAGCAGCTTAGCAGGGACAGGGTCTGGAGATACGCAGTATTTT. Translated: CASSLAGTGSGDTQYF. Using reference TRBV5-1 and TRBJ2-3 for the parts outside the CDR3, the full variable domain is KAGVTQTPRYLIKTRGQQVTLSCSPISGHRSVSWYQQTPGQGLQFLFEYFSETQRNKGNFPGRFSGRQFSNSRSEMNVSTLELGDSALYLCASSLAGTGSGDTQYFGPGTRLTVL.